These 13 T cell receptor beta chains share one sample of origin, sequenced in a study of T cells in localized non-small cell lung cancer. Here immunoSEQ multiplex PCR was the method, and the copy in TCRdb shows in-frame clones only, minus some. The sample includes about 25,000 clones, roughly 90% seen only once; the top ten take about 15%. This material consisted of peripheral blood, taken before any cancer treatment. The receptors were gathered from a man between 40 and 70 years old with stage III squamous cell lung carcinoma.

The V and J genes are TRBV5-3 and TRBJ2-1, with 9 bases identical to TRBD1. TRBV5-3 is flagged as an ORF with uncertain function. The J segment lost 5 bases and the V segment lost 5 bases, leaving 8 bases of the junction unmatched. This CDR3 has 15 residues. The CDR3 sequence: CARSSPGTGNNEQFF. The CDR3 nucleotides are TGTGCCAGAAGTTCCCCCGGGACAGGGAACAATGAGCAGTTCTTC.

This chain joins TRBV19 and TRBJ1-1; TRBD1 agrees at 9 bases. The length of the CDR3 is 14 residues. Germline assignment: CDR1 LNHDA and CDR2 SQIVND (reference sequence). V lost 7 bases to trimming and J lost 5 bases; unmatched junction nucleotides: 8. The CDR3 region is CASTTGTGKTEAFF. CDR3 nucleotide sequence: TGTGCCAGTACCACGGGGACAGGGAAAACTGAAGCTTTCTTT.

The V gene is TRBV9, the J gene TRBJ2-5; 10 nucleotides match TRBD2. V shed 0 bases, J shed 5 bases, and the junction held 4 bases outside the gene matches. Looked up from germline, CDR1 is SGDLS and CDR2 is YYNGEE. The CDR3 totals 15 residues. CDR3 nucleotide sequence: TGTGCCAGCAGCGTAGGGGATAGCGGGGGGGAGACCCAGTACTTC. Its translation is CASSVGDSGGETQYF. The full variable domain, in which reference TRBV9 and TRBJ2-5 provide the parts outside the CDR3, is DSGVTQTPKHLITATGQRVTLRCSPRSGDLSVYWYQQSLDQGLQFLIQYYNGEERAKGNILERFSAQQFPDLHSELNLSSLELGDSALYFCASSVGDSGGETQYFGPGTRLLVL.

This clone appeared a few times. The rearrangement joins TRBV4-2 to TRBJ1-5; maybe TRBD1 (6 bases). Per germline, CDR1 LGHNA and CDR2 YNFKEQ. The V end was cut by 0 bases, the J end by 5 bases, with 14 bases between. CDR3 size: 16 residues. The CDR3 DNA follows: TGTGCCAGCAGCCAAGATATGAACAGGGACTATCAGCCCCAGCATTTT. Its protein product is CASSQDMNRDYQPQHF.

As DNA, the CDR3 is TGTGCCAGCAGCTTAAGACAGGGGGCGACCGGGGAGCTGTTTTTT. Amino acids: CASSLRQGATGELFF. V is TRBV7-3 and J is TRBJ2-2, with 10 bases identical to TRBD1. The CDR3 totals 15 residues. The junction had 1 base not matched to a gene; V was cut back by 1 base and J by 5 bases. Germline V gives CDR1 SGHTA, CDR2 FQGTGA.

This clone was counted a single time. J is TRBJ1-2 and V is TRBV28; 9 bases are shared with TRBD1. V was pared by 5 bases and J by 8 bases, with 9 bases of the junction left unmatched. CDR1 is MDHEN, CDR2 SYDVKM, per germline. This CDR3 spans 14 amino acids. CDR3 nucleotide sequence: TGTGCCAGCAGTAGCGACACAGGGGGCGAAGGCTACACCTTC. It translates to CASSSDTGGEGYTF.

The CDR3 bases are TGTGCCAGCAGCTTAAGGGGGGGCAGCCAAGAGACCCAGTACTTC. Amino acids: CASSLRGGSQETQYF. The chain employs TRBV7-3 and TRBJ2-5; possibly TRBD2 for D (7 bases). Between the trimmed V and J ends, which lost 1 base and 1 base, there was a span of 10 bases. Germline assignment: CDR1 SGHTA and CDR2 FQGTGA. The CDR3 has 15 residues.

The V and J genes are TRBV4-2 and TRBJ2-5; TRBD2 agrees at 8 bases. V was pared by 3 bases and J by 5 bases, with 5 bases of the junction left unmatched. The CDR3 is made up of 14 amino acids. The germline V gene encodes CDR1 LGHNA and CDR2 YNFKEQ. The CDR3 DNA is TGTGCCAGCAGCCACCCGGGACTAGGGGAGACCCAGTACTTC. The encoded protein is CASSHPGLGETQYF.

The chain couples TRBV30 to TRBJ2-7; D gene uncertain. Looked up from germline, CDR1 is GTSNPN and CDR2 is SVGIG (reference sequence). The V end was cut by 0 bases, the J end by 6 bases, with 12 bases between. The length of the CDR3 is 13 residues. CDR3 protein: CAWSVVGAGEQYF. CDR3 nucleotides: TGTGCCTGGAGTGTCGTGGGTGCAGGCGAGCAGTACTTC. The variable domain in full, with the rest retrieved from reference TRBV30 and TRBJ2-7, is SQTIHQWPATLVQPVGSPLSLECTVEGTSNPNLYWYRQAAGRGLQLLFYSVGIGQISSEVPQNLSASRPQDRQFILSSKKLLLSDSGFYLCAWSVVGAGEQYFGPGTRLTVT.

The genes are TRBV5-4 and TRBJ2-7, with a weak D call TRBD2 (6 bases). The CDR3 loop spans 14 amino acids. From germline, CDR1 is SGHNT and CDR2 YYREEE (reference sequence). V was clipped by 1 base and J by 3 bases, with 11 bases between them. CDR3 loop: CASSLSGSFYEQYF. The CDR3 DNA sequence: TGTGCCAGCAGCTTGTCCGGGAGTTTCTACGAGCAGTACTTC.

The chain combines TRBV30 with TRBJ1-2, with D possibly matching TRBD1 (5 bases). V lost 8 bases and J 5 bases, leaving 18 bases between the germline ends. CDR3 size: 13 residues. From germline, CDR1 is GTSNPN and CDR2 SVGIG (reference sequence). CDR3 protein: CAVAPGRIYGYTF. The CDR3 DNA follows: TGTGCCGTAGCCCCGGGACGCATTTATGGCTACACCTTC. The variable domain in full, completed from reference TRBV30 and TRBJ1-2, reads SQTIHQWPATLVQPVGSPLSLECTVEGTSNPNLYWYRQAAGRGLQLLFYSVGIGQISSEVPQNLSASRPQDRQFILSSKKLLLSDSGFYLCAVAPGRIYGYTFGSGTRLTVV.

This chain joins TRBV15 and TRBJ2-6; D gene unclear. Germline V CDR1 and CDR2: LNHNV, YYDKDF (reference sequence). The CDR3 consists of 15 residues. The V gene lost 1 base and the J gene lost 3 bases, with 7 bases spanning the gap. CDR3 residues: CATSRAAVGANVLTF. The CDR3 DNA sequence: TGTGCCACCAGCAGAGCTGCGGTTGGGGCCAACGTCCTGACTTTC.

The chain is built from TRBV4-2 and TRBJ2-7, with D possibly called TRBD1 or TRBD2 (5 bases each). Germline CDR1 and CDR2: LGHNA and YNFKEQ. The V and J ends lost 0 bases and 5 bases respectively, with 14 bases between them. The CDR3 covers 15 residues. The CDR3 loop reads CASSQEDTAGDEQYF. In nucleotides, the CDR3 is TGTGCCAGCAGCCAAGAGGACACGGCCGGGGACGAGCAGTACTTC.